This T cell receptor beta chain was sequenced during a study of blood T cell repertoires in COVID-19. Study overall: The study drew acute and convalescent COVID-19 samples from the United States, Italy and Spain. Sources were T cells, B-cell-depleted T cells, or PBMCs; the material itself was cDNA or gDNA.

V shed 0 bases, J shed 8 bases, and the junction held 4 bases outside the gene matches. From germline, CDR1 is GTSNPN and CDR2 SVGIG (reference sequence). The length of the CDR3 is 15 residues. Methods used by the authors: It was from reference gene primer amplification that nucleated cell counts were estimated. TCRdb's copy holds only in-frame clones and misses some; the assay was immunoSEQ multiplex PCR. That table gives V, J and clone size, and the DNA gave D and trimming. Of some 150,000 clones in the sample, approximately 88% were seen once. This chain connects TRBV30 to TRBJ2-4, with 13 nucleotides matching TRBD2. This receptor was obtained from a woman aged 45-59 years with acute or convalescent COVID-19. Material: peripheral blood. CDR3 coding DNA: TGTGCCTGGAGTGTACTAGCGGGAGGGGAGGACATTCAGTACTTC. Its translation is CAWSVLAGGEDIQYF.